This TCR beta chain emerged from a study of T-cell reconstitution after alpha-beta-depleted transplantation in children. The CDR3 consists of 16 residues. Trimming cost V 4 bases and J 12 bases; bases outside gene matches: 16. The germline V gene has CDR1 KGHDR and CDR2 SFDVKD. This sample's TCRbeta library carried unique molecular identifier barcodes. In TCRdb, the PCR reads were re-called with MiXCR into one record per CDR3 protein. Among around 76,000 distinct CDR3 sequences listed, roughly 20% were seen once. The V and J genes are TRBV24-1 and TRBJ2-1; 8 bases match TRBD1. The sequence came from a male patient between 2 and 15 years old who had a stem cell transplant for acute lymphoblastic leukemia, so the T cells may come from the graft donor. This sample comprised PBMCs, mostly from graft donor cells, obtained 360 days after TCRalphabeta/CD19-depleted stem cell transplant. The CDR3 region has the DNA TGTGCCACCAGTGAACCCGGGACAGGCTCGTTAGGGGGGCAGTTCTTC. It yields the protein CATSEPGTGSLGGQFF.